Presented here are 21 T cell receptor beta chains from one specimen sequenced in a study of cytotoxic CD8 clonotypes in ibrutinib-treated CLL. Generated by immunoSEQ multiplex PCR, the TCRdb table keeps only in-frame clones and is missing some. The sample holds 150,000 to 200,000 clones, about 88% seen once. Here the sequenced sample was PBMCs, taken at disease progression, from a patient treated with ibrutinib. The origin of the receptors is a human donor with chronic lymphocytic leukemia.

V is TRBV4-3 and J is TRBJ1-3; D gene ambiguous. Germline V gene data show CDR1 as LGHNA and CDR2 as YSLEER. This CDR3 is built from 12 residues. Trimming cost V 5 bases and J 2 bases, with 4 bases left between them. DNA for the CDR3: TGCGCCAGCAGCGGCACTGGAAACACCATATATTTT. This translates into CASSGTGNTIYF.

This chain links TRBV5-6 with TRBJ2-1; 9 bases are a match to TRBD2. Germline V gene data show CDR1 as SGHDT and CDR2 as YYEEEE. This CDR3 spans 15 amino acids. Trimming removed 0 bases from V and 4 bases from J; junction bases left unmatched: 2. The CDR3 DNA sequence: TGTGCCAGCAGCTTGGCTAGCGGGATATACAATGAGCAGTTCTTC. It encodes CASSLASGIYNEQFF.

This chain joins TRBV7-2 and TRBJ2-7, with 8 bases that match TRBD1. The CDR3 contains 14 residues. Unmatched junction bases numbered 7, after V lost 7 bases and J lost 2 bases. CDR1 and CDR2 (germline): SGHTA, FQGNSA. The CDR3 loop reads CASTPDRVAYEQYF. In nucleotides, the CDR3 is TGTGCCAGCACCCCGGACAGGGTAGCCTACGAGCAGTACTTC.

J is TRBJ2-1 and V is TRBV4-1, with 13 bases aligning to TRBD2. V lost 1 base, J lost 4 bases, and 1 base stayed unmatched. Germline-derived CDR1 and CDR2 are MGHRA and YSYEKL. This CDR3 region has 16 residues. The chain's CDR3 is CASSQGGLAGYNEQFF. CDR3 DNA sequence: TGCGCCAGCAGCCAAGGGGGACTAGCGGGGTACAATGAGCAGTTCTTC.

This chain uses TRBV4-2 with TRBJ1-5, with TRBD1 matching over 12 bases. V trimming: 0 bases; J trimming: 2 bases; junction bases outside the gene matches: 8. The germline CDR1 and CDR2 sequences are LGHNA and YNFKEQ. This CDR3 spans 19 amino acids. CDR3 sequence: CASSQDPGQGASGNQPQHF. The CDR3 DNA reads TGTGCCAGCAGCCAAGATCCGGGACAGGGGGCTTCGGGCAATCAGCCCCAGCATTTT.

The chain is built from TRBV5-1 and TRBJ2-1; TRBD1 agrees at 10 bases. The CDR3 runs to 17 residues. Germline CDR1 is SGHRS and CDR2 is YFSETQ. V trimming: 5 bases; J trimming: 0 bases; junction bases outside the gene matches: 8. DNA of the CDR3: TGCGCCAGCAGGACGGGACAGGGGTGGGGCTCCTACAATGAGCAGTTCTTC. Amino acids: CASRTGQGWGSYNEQFF.

CDR3 nucleotides: TGTGCCAGCAGCTTAATTCCACCCCCCCACGAGCAGTACTTC. Residues: CASSLIPPPHEQYF. V is TRBV7-9 and J is TRBJ2-7; D uncertain. CDR1 SEHNR and CDR2 FQNEAQ come from the germline V gene (reference sequence). The germline V and J ends were trimmed by 2 bases and 5 bases, with 13 bases remaining between them. This CDR3 region has 14 residues.

J is TRBJ2-1 and V is TRBV10-3; possibly TRBD2 for D (6 bases). There are 13 residues in the CDR3. Germline V CDR1 and CDR2: ENHRY, SYGVKD. Trimming left V 7 bases short and J 7 bases short, with 14 bases between. In DNA form, the CDR3 reads TGTGCCATCACACTACAGGCGGGAAATGAGCAGTTCTTC. Translating it yields CAITLQAGNEQFF.

The chain uses TRBV5-1 and TRBJ2-5; 7 nucleotides line up with TRBD2. V was clipped by 1 base and J by 4 bases; unmatched bases: 10. Germline V gene lookup returns CDR1 SGHRS and CDR2 YFSETQ. The CDR3 sequence is 16 residues long. The CDR3 here is CASSLWGGSSGETQYF. In nucleotides, the CDR3 is TGCGCCAGCAGCTTGTGGGGCGGGAGTTCAGGAGAGACCCAGTACTTC.

The table lists this clone with a count of one. The genes are TRBV5-5 and TRBJ1-2; no firm D call. CDR3 length: 14 residues. V was pared by 0 bases and J by 8 bases, with 14 bases between. The V gene's germline CDR1 is SGHKS and CDR2 YYEKEE (reference sequence). CDR3 region: CASSLGTSGSGYTF. The CDR3 bases are TGTGCCAGCAGCTTGGGGACCTCCGGGAGCGGCTACACCTTC.

The chain carries TRBV7-9 and TRBJ1-5; 9 nucleotides align to TRBD1. CDR3 length: 15 residues. In germline, CDR1 is SEHNR, CDR2 FQNEAQ (reference sequence). V shed 2 bases and J 4 bases; nucleotides not matched to a gene: 3. As DNA, the CDR3 is TGTGCCAGCAGCTTAAAGGGGACAGGGAATCAGCCCCAGCATTTT. Protein product: CASSLKGTGNQPQHF.

The DNA for the CDR3 is TGTGCCAGCAGGGAGATGGGTGGGGGAAACACCATATATTTT. This encodes CASREMGGGNTIYF. The rearrangement joins TRBV27 to TRBJ1-3; D remains ambiguous. V lost 6 bases to trimming and J lost 4 bases, with 13 bases between them. The CDR3 is made up of 14 amino acids. Germline values: CDR1 MNHEY, CDR2 SMNVEV (reference sequence).

J is TRBJ1-3 and V is TRBV4-1; weak D call: TRBD1 (5 bases). The V end lost 2 bases, the J end lost 4 bases, and 9 bases lay between the germline ends. Germline V CDR1 and CDR2: MGHRA, YSYEKL. This CDR3 is 14 amino acids long. The CDR3 loop is CASSQQGSGNTIYF. The CDR3 DNA follows: TGCGCCAGCAGCCAACAGGGATCGGGAAACACCATATATTTT.

The chain employs TRBV6-6 and TRBJ1-2; D might be TRBD1 (6 bases). Trimming removed 4 bases from V and 8 bases from J, with 14 bases in between. Germline CDR1 reads MNHNY; CDR2 reads SVGAGI (reference sequence). The CDR3 contains 13 residues. The CDR3 DNA reads as TGTGCCAGCAGTTTACAGGGAGGATACGGCTACACCTTC. It is translated as CASSLQGGYGYTF.

This sequence joins TRBV7-2 and TRBJ1-1, with D possibly matching TRBD1 (5 bases). The CDR3 has 15 residues. V shed 6 bases and J shed 1 base, with 15 bases lying between them. CDR1 is SGHTA and CDR2 is FQGNSA in the germline V gene. The CDR3 DNA follows: TGTGCCAGCAGAGAGGGCCTGGGGGGGAACACTGAAGCTTTCTTT. As protein: CASREGLGGNTEAFF.

The chain carries TRBV29-1 and TRBJ2-3; tentative D call: TRBD1 (5 bases). Trimming stripped 3 bases from V and 5 bases from J, with 15 bases between. The germline CDR1 and CDR2 sequences are SQVTM and ANQGSEA. The length of the CDR3 is 14 residues. CDR3 DNA: TGCAGCGTTGATGGGGCTGCACTGGGAGATACGCAGTATTTT. It is translated as CSVDGAALGDTQYF.

This CDR3 reads CASSQDLRDEQYF. For the CDR3, the DNA is TGCGCCAGCAGCCAAGATTTGAGGGACGAGCAGTACTTC. This sequence joins TRBV4-3 and TRBJ2-7, with a weak D call TRBD2 (5 bases). CDR1 and CDR2 from the germline V gene are LGHNA and YSLEER. The germline V and J ends were trimmed by 0 bases and 5 bases, with 8 bases remaining between them. This CDR3 contains 13 residues.

The V call is TRBV2, the J call TRBJ1-5, with 7 bases lining up with TRBD1. With 2 bases clipped from V and 6 bases from J, the junction kept 7 bases outside the gene matches. Germline assignment: CDR1 SNHLY and CDR2 FYNNEI. The CDR3 has 15 amino acids. The CDR3 loop reads CASSEYRGTGQPQHF. CDR3 coding DNA: TGTGCCAGCAGTGAATACAGGGGAACGGGTCAGCCCCAGCATTTT.

This chain connects TRBV11-2 to TRBJ1-2; 10 nucleotides line up with TRBD1. J was trimmed by 3 bases and V by 5 bases; bases with no gene match: 12. Germline CDR1 SGHAT, CDR2 FQNNGV. CDR3 length: 17 amino acids. CDR3 sequence reads: CASSRNYDRGRDYGYTF. CDR3 sequence (DNA): TGTGCCAGCAGCCGGAACTACGACAGGGGGCGCGACTATGGCTACACCTTC.

The chain carries TRBV5-4 and TRBJ2-3; no reliable D call. Per germline, CDR1 SGHNT and CDR2 YYREEE (reference sequence). CDR3 length equals 13 residues. Trimming removed 2 bases at V and 3 bases at J, with 7 bases between. CDR3 nucleotides: TGTGCCAGCAGCTTACAGCATACAGATACGCAGTATTTT. Amino acids: CASSLQHTDTQYF.

This rearrangement joins TRBV6-5 to TRBJ2-5, with D perhaps matching TRBD1 or TRBD2 (5 bases each). V was shortened by 8 bases and J by 9 bases, with 13 bases between the two germline ends. The germline gives CDR1 MNHEY, CDR2 SVGAGI. The CDR3 sequence is 11 residues long. The DNA of the CDR3 is TGTGCCAGCGGGAATTCGGGGCCCCAGTACTTC. Amino acid sequence: CASGNSGPQYF.